This T cell receptor (beta chain) was documented in a study of identical twins. Points from the study as a whole: High-abundance cord blood beta clonotypes had fewer insertions; memory repertoires showed none. Modelling underestimated the level of out-of-frame TCR alpha sharing observed in monozygotic twins.

After removal of 7 bases from V and 5 bases from J, the junction contained 11 bases not matched to a gene. CDR1 is MDHEN, CDR2 SYDVKM, per germline. This CDR3 is 16 amino acids long. This clonotype appeared many times. No antigen is known for it. With template switching, a universal primer site was added, and the cDNA carried unique molecular identifiers. TCRdb reprocessed the 5' RACE reads via MiXCR and lists one record per CDR3 protein. The sample comprises approximately 410,000 distinct CDR3 sequences, approximately 18% of which are singletons, and 9% to 15% rests with the top ten. The V gene is TRBV28, the J gene TRBJ1-5; the match to TRBD1 covers 10 bases. Sequenced material: naive T cells sorted from blood. The sequence came from a man aged 50-59 years in good health. For the CDR3, the DNA is TGTGCCAGCATATCTCCGCCGGGACAGGGGTATCAGCCCCAGCATTTT. Protein: CASISPPGQGYQPQHF.